This T cell receptor (beta chain) came from a study of T cells in localized non-small cell lung cancer (dated by TCRdb to the early 2020s). About the investigation overall: T cell repertoires of about 230 early-stage NSCLC patients were analyzed, with tumors being compared against uninvolved tumor-adjacent lungs. All 250 or so NSCLC patients in the cohort were treatment-naive and had localized lung tumors that were resected. A mean age of around 66 years was recorded for the NSCLC patients, of whom 129 were male and 100 to 110 were female. Broader findings and caveats from the paper: Because of the exploratory design, TCR variables were selected using unadjusted p-values without false-discovery rate correction. A median of around 50 of the top 100 tumor clones were detected in paired uninvolved adjacent lung, and 25 to 35 of these tumor clones were also found among the top 100 clones of the paired uninvolved adjacent lung. Higher blood T cell density associated with longer overall survival, while higher adjacent-lung clonality associated with shorter survival. Uninvolved tumor-adjacent lung showed the highest T cell clonality, higher than tumor, which suggests more focused antigenic responses in the adjacent lung. Because multi-region tumor sequencing was not performed, intratumor heterogeneity could not be ruled out.

About this clone: This clone's antigen is unknown. No base-level quality is on record; no much larger clone is a single base apart.

Measured from the cysteine to the phenylalanine, the CDR3 is 16 residues long. Kept here is only the CDR3 DNA, which spans 48 bases and is read in frame from base 1. Trimming removed 6 bases from V and 2 bases from J, leaving 16 bases between the germline ends. The germline V gene specifies KGHSH as CDR1 and LQKENI as CDR2. TCR beta CDR3 regions were sequenced from DNA using the immunoSEQ Assay. On the authors' methods: To compute T cell density, TCR beta template counts were normalized to usable DNA, which was estimated by amplifying housekeeping genes. Richness was estimated using the preseqR package, with extrapolation to 400,000 templates for PBMC samples and to 120,000 templates for tissue samples. Clonality was defined as one minus Pielou's evenness. Tissue-enriched TCRs were identified through differential abundance testing performed on productive amino-acid clonotypes, with a minimum total count of 5 and an alpha of 0.1. Repertoire overlap between compartments was quantified with the Jaccard Index and Morisita Overlap Index. GLIPH grouped TCR beta CDR3s together with public tetramer-defined viral CDR3s, and a viral motif had to include at least three viral sequences and also show V-gene enrichment. The clones in this table, taken by TCRdb from immuneACCESS, are in-frame only. Not every clone is retained; where verified, under half of the shortfall comes from an unresolved V gene, and the cause of the rest is unknown. Clonal size and the V and J genes are those of that table, whereas D and trimming came from the DNA. In this sample the table shows approximately 30,000 clones, around 93% of which occur a single time. Of the sample, 10% to 15% is held by the ten largest clones.

At diagnosis, tumor, uninvolved tumor-adjacent lung and peripheral blood were collected and then preserved as a mix of FFPE and fresh-frozen material. For TCR repertoire profiling, blood samples were analyzed in the form of peripheral blood mononuclear cells. This TCR derives from a female donor over 55 with stage II lung adenocarcinoma. Sequencing was performed on peripheral blood mononuclear cells, taken before any cancer treatment. Recombination joined TRBV18 with TRBJ2-2, with the D gene uncertain. The CDR3 loop reads CASSPSLADNTGELFF. The DNA is TGTGCCAGCTCCCCGAGCCTGGCGGATAACACCGGGGAGCTGTTTTTT. Extended through the reference TRBV18 and TRBJ2-2 proteins, this CDR3 yields the full variable domain: NAGVMQNPRHLVRRRGQEARLRCSPMKGHSHVYWYRQLPEEGLKFMVYLQKENIIDESGMPKERFSAEFPKEGPSILRIQQVVRGDSAAYFCASSPSLADNTGELFFGEGSRLTVL.